These 5 T cell receptor beta chains share one sample of origin, sequenced in a study of blood T cell repertoires in COVID-19. Assay: immunoSEQ multiplex PCR; the TCRdb copy retains only in-frame clones and omits some. The sample shows 200,000 or so clones, around four fifths of them seen only once. Sequencing was carried out using peripheral blood. The receptor source for this set is a man in his sixties with COVID-19, enrolled during active disease.

The chain links TRBV20-1 to TRBJ1-1; D may be TRBD1 (5 bases). The CDR3 length is 15 residues. Trimming pared 3 bases from V and 1 base from J, leaving 15 bases between. CDR1 and CDR2 (germline): DFQATT, SNEGSKA (reference sequence). The chain's CDR3 is CSASGGGRSNTEAFF. CDR3 DNA: TGCAGTGCTAGTGGGGGAGGGCGGTCGAACACTGAAGCTTTCTTT.

The chain couples TRBV5-1 to TRBJ2-7; TRBD1 matches 7 bases. In germline, CDR1 is SGHRS, CDR2 YFSETQ. The junction had 3 bases not matched to a gene; V was cut back by 3 bases and J by 0 bases. This CDR3 has 14 amino acids. CDR3 protein: CASSSTGNSYEQYF. In DNA, the CDR3 is TGCGCCAGCAGCTCGACAGGGAACTCCTACGAGCAGTACTTC.

The chain uses TRBV7-2 and TRBJ1-2; 9 bases map to TRBD1. The CDR3 loop spans 16 amino acids. Germline V lookup: CDR1 SGHTA, CDR2 FQGNSA. Trimming at V came to 1 base and at J to 8 bases, leaving 11 bases not matched to a gene. The CDR3 loop reads CASSLGGTGRTGGYTF. CDR3 DNA: TGTGCCAGCAGCTTAGGTGGGACAGGGCGGACCGGGGGCTACACCTTC.

The chain uses TRBV9 and TRBJ2-1, with TRBD2 matching 7 bases. CDR1 is SGDLS, CDR2 YYNGEE, per germline. The length of the CDR3 is 15 residues. The trim removed 0 bases at V and 5 bases at J, leaving 5 bases unmatched. In DNA form, the CDR3 reads TGTGCCAGCAGCGTAGTAATCGGGAGGCACAATGAGCAGTTCTTC. As protein: CASSVVIGRHNEQFF.

The V call is TRBV6-5, the J call TRBJ2-2; 7 nucleotides align to TRBD2. Germline CDR1 reads MNHEY; CDR2 reads SVGAGI. V lost 4 bases, J lost 5 bases, and 4 bases stayed unmatched. The CDR3 has 14 residues. The CDR3 nucleotides read TGTGCCAGCAGTTGGGACGGGGGGACCGGGGAGCTGTTTTTT. Translating it yields CASSWDGGTGELFF.